The rows below give T cell receptor beta chains drawn from one sample of a study of cytomegalovirus exposure and HLA in healthy donors. Using immunoSEQ multiplex PCR, the repertoire was profiled, and TCRdb retains in-frame clones only, with some absent. The table records some 57,000 clones, 45% to 70% of them present only once. The specimen sequenced was PBMCs. The receptors here all came from a human donor in good health. Both conserved end residues are part of each CDR3. D genes are given only for firm matches. Clone size is shown for a subset of rows, as once, few, many or a class of expanded clone.

v_gene,j_gene,d_gene,abundance,len,CDR3aa,CDR3nt
TRBV28,TRBJ2-3,NA,NA,17,CASSPQGLSSSTDTQYF,TGTGCCAGCAGTCCCCAGGGGCTGTCCTCTAGCACAGATACGCAGTATTTT
TRBV6-5,TRBJ1-3,NA,NA,16,CASSYSSRSSGNTIYF,TGTGCCAGCAGTTACTCGAGTAGGAGCTCTGGAAACACCATATATTTT
TRBV9,TRBJ1-2,TRBD1,NA,15,CASSADRGWNYGYPF,TGTGCCAGCAGCGCCGACAGGGGATGGAACTATGGCTACCCCTTC
TRBV19,TRBJ1-2,TRBD1,few,15,CASSFEDRGRRGYTF,TGTGCCAGTAGTTTTGAGGACAGGGGAAGGCGAGGCTACACCTTC
TRBV4-3,TRBJ2-3,TRBD2,NA,17,CASSQGTSGTSTDTQYF,TGCGCCAGCAGCCAAGGGACTAGCGGGACTAGCACAGATACGCAGTATTTT
TRBV4-2,TRBJ1-4,NA,NA,16,CASSQDPGPGNEKLFF,TGTGCCAGCAGCCAAGATCCCGGGCCGGGGAATGAAAAACTGTTTTTT
TRBV7-3,TRBJ1-1,TRBD1,NA,13,CASGRGENTEAFF,TGTGCCAGCGGCAGGGGGGAGAACACTGAAGCTTTCTTT
TRBV5-8,TRBJ1-5,TRBD1,NA,17,CASSLEGTAGGNQPQHF,TGTGCCAGCAGCTTGGAAGGGACAGCGGGAGGCAATCAGCCCCAGCATTTT
TRBV9,TRBJ2-1,TRBD2,few,15,CASSVERGGHNEQFF,TGTGCCAGCAGCGTAGAGCGGGGGGGCCACAATGAGCAGTTCTTC
TRBV6-4,TRBJ1-5,NA,NA,13,CASSNREGQPQHF,TGTGCCAGCAGTAACAGGGAAGGTCAGCCCCAGCATTTT
TRBV15,TRBJ2-5,NA,NA,14,CATSRDRGGETQYF,TGTGCCACCAGCAGAGATCGAGGGGGTGAGACCCAGTACTTC
TRBV19,TRBJ1-4,NA,few,15,CASGTGGATNEKLFF,TGTGCCAGTGGCACGGGGGGTGCAACTAATGAAAAACTGTTTTTT
TRBV7-3,TRBJ2-2,NA,few,15,CASSPGKGRTGELFF,TGTGCCAGCAGCCCGGGGAAGGGCCGCACCGGGGAGCTGTTTTTT
TRBV2,TRBJ1-6,NA,NA,13,CASSLSFNSPLHF,TGTGCCAGCAGTTTAAGCTTTAATTCACCCCTCCACTTT
TRBV9,TRBJ1-4,NA,NA,15,CASSVGEGPNEKLFF,TGTGCCAGCAGCGTAGGGGAGGGCCCTAATGAAAAACTGTTTTTT
TRBV5-5,TRBJ2-7,NA,once,15,CASSPTTGLVYEQYF,TGTGCCAGCAGCCCAACTACAGGGTTGGTCTACGAGCAGTACTTC
TRBV7-3,TRBJ1-3,NA,NA,14,CASSFGGSGNTIYF,TGTGCCAGCAGCTTCGGCGGCTCTGGAAACACCATATATTTT
TRBV9,TRBJ2-3,TRBD1,NA,14,CASSGQGAGDTQYF,TGTGCCAGCAGCGGACAGGGGGCGGGGGATACGCAGTATTTT
TRBV25-1,TRBJ1-4,NA,NA,14,CASQSDSANEKLFF,TGTGCCAGTCAATCTGACAGTGCTAATGAAAAACTGTTTTTT
TRBV6-1,TRBJ1-3,NA,NA,13,CASSAQFRNTIYF,TGTGCCAGCAGCGCACAGTTCCGAAACACCATATATTTT
TRBV10-3,TRBJ1-5,TRBD1,NA,16,CAISELGQGAFQPQHF,TGTGCCATCAGTGAGTTGGGACAGGGGGCATTTCAGCCCCAGCATTTT
TRBV4-2,TRBJ2-5,NA,NA,17,CASSQGPRFEGAETQYF,TGTGCCAGCAGCCAAGGTCCGAGGTTTGAGGGTGCAGAGACCCAGTACTTC
TRBV7-8,TRBJ1-5,NA,NA,16,CASSYARFYSNQPQHF,TGTGCCAGCAGCTACGCTAGGTTTTATAGCAATCAGCCCCAGCATTTT
TRBV4-2,TRBJ2-7,TRBD2,NA,17,CASSQDRPAGGTYEQYF,TGTGCCAGCAGCCAAGATCGGCCGGCGGGGGGGACTTACGAGCAGTACTTC
TRBV2,TRBJ2-7,NA,once,13,CASGEGGRREQYF,TGTGCCAGCGGAGAGGGAGGACGACGGGAGCAGTACTTC
TRBV5-4,TRBJ2-7,TRBD1,NA,14,CASTTDRGGYEQYF,TGTGCCAGCACCACGGACAGGGGGGGGTACGAGCAGTACTTC